This paragraph reports one T cell receptor beta chain. V trimming: 3 bases; J trimming: 6 bases; junction bases outside the gene matches: 10. Germline V gene data show CDR1 as SGHVS and CDR2 as FQNEAQ. The CDR3 is 18 amino acids. This entry comes from a study of blood T cell repertoires in COVID-19. Across the study: Spain, Italy and the United States supplied samples that represented acute and convalescent COVID-19.

TCRdb's copy holds only in-frame clones and misses some; the assay was immunoSEQ multiplex PCR. The profile shows 40,000 or so clones, around 92% of them singletons. Sequenced: peripheral blood. This receptor was obtained from a human donor in a cohort sampled during active COVID-19. This chain links TRBV7-8 with TRBJ2-3, with 15 bases identical to TRBD2. The CDR3 protein is CASSFGLAGGQGLDTQYF. CDR3 DNA: TGTGCCAGCAGCTTCGGACTAGCGGGGGGGCAGGGGTTGGATACGCAGTATTTT. The whole variable domain, filled in from reference TRBV7-8 and TRBJ2-3, reads GAGVSQSPRYKVAKRGQDVALRCDPISGHVSLFWYQQALGQGPEFLTYFQNEAQLDKSGLPSDRFFAERPEGSVSTLKIQRTQQEDSAVYLCASSFGLAGGQGLDTQYFGPGTRLTVL.